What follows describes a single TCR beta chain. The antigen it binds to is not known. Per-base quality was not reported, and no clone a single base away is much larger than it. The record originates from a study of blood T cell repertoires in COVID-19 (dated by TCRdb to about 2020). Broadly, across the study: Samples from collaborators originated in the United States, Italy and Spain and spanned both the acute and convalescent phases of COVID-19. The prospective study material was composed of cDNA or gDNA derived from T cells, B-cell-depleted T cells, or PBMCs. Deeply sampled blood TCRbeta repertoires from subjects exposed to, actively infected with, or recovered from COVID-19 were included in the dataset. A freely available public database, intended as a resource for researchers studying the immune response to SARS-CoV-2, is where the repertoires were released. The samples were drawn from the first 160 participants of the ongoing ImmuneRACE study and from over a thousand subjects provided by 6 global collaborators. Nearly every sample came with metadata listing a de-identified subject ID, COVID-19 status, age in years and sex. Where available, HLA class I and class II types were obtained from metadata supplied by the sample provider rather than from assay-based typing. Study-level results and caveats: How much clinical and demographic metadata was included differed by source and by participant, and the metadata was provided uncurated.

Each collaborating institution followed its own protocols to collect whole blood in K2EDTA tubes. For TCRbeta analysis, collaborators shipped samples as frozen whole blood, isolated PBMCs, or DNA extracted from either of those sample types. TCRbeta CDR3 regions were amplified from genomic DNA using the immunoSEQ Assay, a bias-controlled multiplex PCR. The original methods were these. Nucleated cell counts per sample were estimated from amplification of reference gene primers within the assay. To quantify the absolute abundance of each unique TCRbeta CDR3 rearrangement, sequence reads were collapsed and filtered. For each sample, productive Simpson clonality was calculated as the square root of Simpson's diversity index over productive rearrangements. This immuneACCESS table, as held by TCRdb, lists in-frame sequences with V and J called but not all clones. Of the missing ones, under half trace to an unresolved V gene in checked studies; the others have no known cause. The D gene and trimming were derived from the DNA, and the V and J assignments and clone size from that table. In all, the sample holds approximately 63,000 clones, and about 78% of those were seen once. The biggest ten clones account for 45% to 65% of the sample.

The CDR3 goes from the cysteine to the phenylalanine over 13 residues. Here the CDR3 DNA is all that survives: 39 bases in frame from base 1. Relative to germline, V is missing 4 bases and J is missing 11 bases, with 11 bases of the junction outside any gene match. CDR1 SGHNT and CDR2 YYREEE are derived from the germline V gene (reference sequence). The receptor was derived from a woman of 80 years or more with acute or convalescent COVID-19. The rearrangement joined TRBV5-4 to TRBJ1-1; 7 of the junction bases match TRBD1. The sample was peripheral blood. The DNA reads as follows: TGTGCCAGCAGCACCACATGGGACAGCGTGGCTTTCTTT. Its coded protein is CASSTTWDSVAFF.